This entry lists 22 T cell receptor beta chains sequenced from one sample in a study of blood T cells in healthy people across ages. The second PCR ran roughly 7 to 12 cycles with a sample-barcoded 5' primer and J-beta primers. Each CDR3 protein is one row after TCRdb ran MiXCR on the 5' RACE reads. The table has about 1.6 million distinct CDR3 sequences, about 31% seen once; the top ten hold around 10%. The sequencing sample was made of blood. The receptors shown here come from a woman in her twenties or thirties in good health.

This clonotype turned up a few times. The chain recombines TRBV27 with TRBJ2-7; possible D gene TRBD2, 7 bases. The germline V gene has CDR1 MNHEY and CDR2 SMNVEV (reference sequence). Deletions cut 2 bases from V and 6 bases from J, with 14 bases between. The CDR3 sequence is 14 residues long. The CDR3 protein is CASSLSRGGREQYF. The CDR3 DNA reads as TGTGCCAGCAGTTTAAGTAGGGGGGGTCGCGAGCAGTACTTC.

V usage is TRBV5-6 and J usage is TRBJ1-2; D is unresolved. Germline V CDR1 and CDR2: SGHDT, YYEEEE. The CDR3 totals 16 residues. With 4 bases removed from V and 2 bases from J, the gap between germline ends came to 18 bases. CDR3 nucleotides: TGTGCCAGCAGCCCACGCCCCCCGGCCGCGAACTATGGCTACACCTTC. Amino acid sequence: CASSPRPPAANYGYTF.

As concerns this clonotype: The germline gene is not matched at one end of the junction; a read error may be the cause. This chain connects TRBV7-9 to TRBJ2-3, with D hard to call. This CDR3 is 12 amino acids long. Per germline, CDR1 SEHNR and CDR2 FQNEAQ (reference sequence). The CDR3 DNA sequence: TGTGCCGGCAGCTTATATACAGATACGCAGTATTTT. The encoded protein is CAGSLYTDTQYF.

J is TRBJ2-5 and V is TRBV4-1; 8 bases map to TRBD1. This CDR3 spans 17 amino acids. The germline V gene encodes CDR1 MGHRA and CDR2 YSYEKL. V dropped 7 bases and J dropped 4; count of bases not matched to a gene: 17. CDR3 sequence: CASTPRREPGGVETQYF. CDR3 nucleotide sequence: TGCGCCAGCACCCCAAGACGGGAGCCAGGGGGCGTAGAGACCCAGTACTTC.

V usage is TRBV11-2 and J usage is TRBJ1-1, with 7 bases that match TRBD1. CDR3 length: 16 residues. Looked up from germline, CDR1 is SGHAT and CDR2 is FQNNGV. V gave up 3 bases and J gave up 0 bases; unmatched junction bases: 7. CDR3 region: CASSFGQGGMNTEAFF. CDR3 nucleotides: TGTGCCAGCAGCTTCGGGCAGGGGGGAATGAACACTGAAGCTTTCTTT. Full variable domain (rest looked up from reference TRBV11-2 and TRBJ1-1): EAGVAQSPRYKIIEKRQSVAFWCNPISGHATLYWYQQILGQGPKLLIQFQNNGVVDDSQLPKDRFSAERLKGVDSTLKIQPAKLEDSAVYLCASSFGQGGMNTEAFFGQGTRLTVV.

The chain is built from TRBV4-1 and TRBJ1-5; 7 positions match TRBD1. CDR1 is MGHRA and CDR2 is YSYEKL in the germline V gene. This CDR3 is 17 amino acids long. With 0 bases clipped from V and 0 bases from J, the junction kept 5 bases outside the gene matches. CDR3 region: CASSQEGTDYSNQPQHF. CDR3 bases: TGCGCCAGCAGCCAAGAAGGGACAGATTATAGCAATCAGCCCCAGCATTTT.

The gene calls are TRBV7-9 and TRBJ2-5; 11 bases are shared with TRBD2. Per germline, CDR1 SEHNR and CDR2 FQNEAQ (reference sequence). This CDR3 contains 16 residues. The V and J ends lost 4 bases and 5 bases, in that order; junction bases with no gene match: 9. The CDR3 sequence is CASSSLAGGYDETQYF. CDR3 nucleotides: TGTGCCAGCAGCTCCCTAGCGGGGGGATATGATGAGACCCAGTACTTC.

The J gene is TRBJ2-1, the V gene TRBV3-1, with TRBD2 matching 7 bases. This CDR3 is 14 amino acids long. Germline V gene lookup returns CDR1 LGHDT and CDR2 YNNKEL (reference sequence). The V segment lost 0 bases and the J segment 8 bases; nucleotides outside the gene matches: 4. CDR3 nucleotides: TGTGCCAGCAGCCAAGAAAAGCGGGAAGATGAGCAGTTCTTC. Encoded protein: CASSQEKREDEQFF.

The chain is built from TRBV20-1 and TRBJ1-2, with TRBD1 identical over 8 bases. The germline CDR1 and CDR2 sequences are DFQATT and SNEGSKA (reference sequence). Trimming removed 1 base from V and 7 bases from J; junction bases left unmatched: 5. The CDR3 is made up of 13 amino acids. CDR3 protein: CSARAGGAGGYTF. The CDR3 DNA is TGCAGTGCTAGAGCAGGGGGCGCGGGTGGCTACACCTTC.

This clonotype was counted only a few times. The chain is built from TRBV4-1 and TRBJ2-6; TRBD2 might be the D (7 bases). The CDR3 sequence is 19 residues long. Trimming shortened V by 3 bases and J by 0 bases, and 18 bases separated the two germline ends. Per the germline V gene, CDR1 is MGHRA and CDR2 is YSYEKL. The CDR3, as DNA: TGCGCCAGCAGCCAGAGACATGGGGGGGCGGACTCTGGGGCCAACGTCCTGACTTTC. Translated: CASSQRHGGADSGANVLTF.

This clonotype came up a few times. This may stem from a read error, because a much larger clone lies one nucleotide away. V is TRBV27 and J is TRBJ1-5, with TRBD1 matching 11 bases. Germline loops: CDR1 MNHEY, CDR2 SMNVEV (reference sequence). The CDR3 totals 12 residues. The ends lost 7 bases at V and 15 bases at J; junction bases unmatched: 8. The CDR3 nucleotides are TGTGCCAGCAAGGGACAGGGGGGCCTAAGGCATTTT. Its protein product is CASKGQGGLRHF.

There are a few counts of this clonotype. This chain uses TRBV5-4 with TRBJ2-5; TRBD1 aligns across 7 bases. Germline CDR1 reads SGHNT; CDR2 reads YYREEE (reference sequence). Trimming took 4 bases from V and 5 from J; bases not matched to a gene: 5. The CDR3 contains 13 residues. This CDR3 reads CASSTRGWETQYF. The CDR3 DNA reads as TGTGCCAGCAGCACCAGGGGGTGGGAGACCCAGTACTTC. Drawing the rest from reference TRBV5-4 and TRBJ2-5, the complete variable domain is ETGVTQSPTHLIKTRGQQVTLRCSSQSGHNTVSWYQQALGQGPQFIFQYYREEENGRGNFPPRFSGLQFPNYSSELNVNALELDDSALYLCASSTRGWETQYFGPGTRLLVL.

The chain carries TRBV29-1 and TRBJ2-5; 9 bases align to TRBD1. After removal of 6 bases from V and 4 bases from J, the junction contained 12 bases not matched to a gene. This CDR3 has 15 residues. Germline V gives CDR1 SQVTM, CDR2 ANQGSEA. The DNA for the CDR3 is TGCAGCGTAGGGCCGACAGGGGGTAGAGGAGAGACCCAGTACTTC. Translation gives CSVGPTGGRGETQYF.

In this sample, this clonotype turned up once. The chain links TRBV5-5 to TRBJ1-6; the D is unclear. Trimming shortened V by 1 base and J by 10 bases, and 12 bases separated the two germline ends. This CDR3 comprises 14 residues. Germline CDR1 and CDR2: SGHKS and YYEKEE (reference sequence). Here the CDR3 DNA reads TGTGCCAGCAGCTTGAGAGGAGGGTGGTCACCCCTCCACTTT. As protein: CASSLRGGWSPLHF.

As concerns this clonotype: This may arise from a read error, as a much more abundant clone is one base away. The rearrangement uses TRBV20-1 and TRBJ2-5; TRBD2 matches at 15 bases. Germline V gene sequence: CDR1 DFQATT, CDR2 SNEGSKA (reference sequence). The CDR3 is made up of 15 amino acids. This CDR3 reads CSVRGLAGGEETQYF. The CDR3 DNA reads TGCAGTGTTAGAGGACTAGCGGGAGGGGAAGAGACCCAGTACTTC.

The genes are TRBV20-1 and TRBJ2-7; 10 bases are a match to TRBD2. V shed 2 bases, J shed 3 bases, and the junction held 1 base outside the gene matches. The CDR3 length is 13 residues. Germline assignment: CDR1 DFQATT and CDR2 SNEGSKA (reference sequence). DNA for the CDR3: TGCAGTGCTAGACTAGCGGGAGACTACGAGCAGTACTTC. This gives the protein CSARLAGDYEQYF.

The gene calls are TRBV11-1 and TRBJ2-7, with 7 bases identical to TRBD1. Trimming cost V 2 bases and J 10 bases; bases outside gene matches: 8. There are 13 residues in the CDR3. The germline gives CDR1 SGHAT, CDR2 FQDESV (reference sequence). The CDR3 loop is CASSLRGREIQYF. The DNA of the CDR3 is TGTGCCAGCAGCTTAAGGGGGCGTGAGATCCAGTACTTC.

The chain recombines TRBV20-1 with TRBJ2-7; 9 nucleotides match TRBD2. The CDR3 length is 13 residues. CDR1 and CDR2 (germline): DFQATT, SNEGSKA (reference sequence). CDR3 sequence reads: CSVSGGYYNEQYF. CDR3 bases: TGCAGCGTTAGCGGGGGTTACTACAATGAGCAGTACTTC.

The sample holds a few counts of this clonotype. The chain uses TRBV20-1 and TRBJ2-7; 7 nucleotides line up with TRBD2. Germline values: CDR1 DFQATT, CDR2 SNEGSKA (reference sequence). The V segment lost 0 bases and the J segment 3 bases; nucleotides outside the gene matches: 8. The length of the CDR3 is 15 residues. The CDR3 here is CSARDRSRDYYEQYF. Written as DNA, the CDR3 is TGCAGTGCTAGAGATCGATCTAGGGACTACTACGAGCAGTACTTC.

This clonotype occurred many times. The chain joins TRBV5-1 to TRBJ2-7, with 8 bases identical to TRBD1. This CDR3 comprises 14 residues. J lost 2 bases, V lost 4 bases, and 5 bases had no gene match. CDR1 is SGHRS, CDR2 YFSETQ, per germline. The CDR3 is CASSHDRGPYEQYF. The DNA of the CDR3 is TGCGCCAGCAGCCACGACAGGGGCCCCTACGAGCAGTACTTC.

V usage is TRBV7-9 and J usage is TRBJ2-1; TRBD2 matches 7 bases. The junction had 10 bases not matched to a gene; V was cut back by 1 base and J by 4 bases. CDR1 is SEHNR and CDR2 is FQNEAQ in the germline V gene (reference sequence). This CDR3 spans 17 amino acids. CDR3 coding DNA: TGTGCCAGCAGCTTAGGATGTGGCGGGAGCGGTTACAATGAGCAGTTCTTC. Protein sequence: CASSLGCGGSGYNEQFF.

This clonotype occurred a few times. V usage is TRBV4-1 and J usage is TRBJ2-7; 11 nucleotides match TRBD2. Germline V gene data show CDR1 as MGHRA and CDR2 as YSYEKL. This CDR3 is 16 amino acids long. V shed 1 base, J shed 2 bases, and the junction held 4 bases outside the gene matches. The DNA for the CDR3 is TGCGCCAGCAGCCAAGTTGTAGCGGGAGGGCCCTACGAGCAGTACTTC. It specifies CASSQVVAGGPYEQYF.